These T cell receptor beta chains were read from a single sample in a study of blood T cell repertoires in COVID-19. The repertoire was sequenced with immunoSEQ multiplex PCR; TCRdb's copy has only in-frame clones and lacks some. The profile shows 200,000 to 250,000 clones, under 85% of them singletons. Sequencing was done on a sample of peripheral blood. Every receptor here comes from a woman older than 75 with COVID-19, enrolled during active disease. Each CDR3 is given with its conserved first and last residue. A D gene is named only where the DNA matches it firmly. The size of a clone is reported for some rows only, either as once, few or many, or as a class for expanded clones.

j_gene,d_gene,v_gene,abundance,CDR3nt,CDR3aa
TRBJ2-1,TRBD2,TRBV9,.,TGTGCCACGCACGGGGGGGACTCCTACAATGAGCAGTTCTTC,CATHGGDSYNEQFF
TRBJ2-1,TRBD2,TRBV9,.,TGTGCCAGCAGCGTAGGTGGGACTAGCGGGGCTATTGGGGACAATGAGCAGTTCTTC,CASSVGGTSGAIGDNEQFF
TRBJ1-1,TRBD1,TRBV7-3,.,TGTGCCAGCAGCTTAACTGGGGGACAGGGGGCATCTGAAGCTTTCTTT,CASSLTGGQGASEAFF
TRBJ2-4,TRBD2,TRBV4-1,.,TGCGCCAGCAGCCAAGATGCCGGGACTAGCGAAAACATTCAGTACTTC,CASSQDAGTSENIQYF
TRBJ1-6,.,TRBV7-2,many,TGTGCCAGCAGCTTATGGGCTGAGGCAGGGTCACCCCTCCACTTT,CASSLWAEAGSPLHF
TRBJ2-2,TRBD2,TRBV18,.,TGTGCCGCCCGGGAGGTTCAAGTCACCGGGGAGCTGTTTTTT,CAAREVQVTGELFF
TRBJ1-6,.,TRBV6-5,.,TGTGCCAGCGGCGGCGGGTATAATTCACCCCTCCACTTT,CASGGGYNSPLHF
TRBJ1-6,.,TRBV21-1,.,TGTGCCAGCAGCAAAGTGTCATTGGTTTCGTATAGGGGGCATAATTCACCCCTCCACTTT,CASSKVSLVSYRGHNSPLHF
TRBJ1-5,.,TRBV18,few,TGTGCCAGCTCACCCGGGGGGAGTTTCAATCAGCCCCAGCATTTT,CASSPGGSFNQPQHF
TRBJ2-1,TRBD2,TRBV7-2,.,TGTGCCCAAGCCCCGGGACTAGCGGGACAGAGCTCCTACAATGAGCAGTTCTTC,CAQAPGLAGQSSYNEQFF
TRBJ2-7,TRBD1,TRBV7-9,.,TGTGCCAGCAGTATGGGACAGGGGCAGTACTTC,CASSMGQGQYF
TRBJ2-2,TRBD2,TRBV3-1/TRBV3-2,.,TGTGCCAGCAGCCAAAACCTAGCGGGAGTCTCCGGGGAGCTGTTTTTT,CASSQNLAGVSGELFF
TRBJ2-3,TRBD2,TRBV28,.,TGTGCCAGCAGGCCGAACGGACTAGCGGGAGCAGATACGCAGTATTTT,CASRPNGLAGADTQYF
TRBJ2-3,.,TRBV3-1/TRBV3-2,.,TGTGCCAGCAGCCCCCTTAGCCCAGATACGCAGTATTTT,CASSPLSPDTQYF
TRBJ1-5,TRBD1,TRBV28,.,TGTGCCAGCAGGAACGAGAAGGGGGCTAGCAATCAGCCCCAGCATTTT,CASRNEKGASNQPQHF
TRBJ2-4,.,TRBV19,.,TGTGCCAGTAGTATTGGTTTCAGGGGACAGTACTTC,CASSIGFRGQYF
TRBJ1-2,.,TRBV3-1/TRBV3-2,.,TGTGCCAGCAGCCAGGGCACCTATGGCTACACCTTC,CASSQGTYGYTF
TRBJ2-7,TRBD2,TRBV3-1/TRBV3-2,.,TGTGCCAGCAGTCAGGGAGGGGCGAACTACGAGCAGTACTTC,CASSQGGANYEQYF
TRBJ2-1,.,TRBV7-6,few,TGTGCCAGCAGCTTAGCTACAGGGTCCTACAATGAGCAGTTCTTC,CASSLATGSYNEQFF
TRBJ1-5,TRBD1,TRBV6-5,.,TGTGCCAGCAGTAGCGGACAGGGAGTTTATGAGCCCCAGCATTTT,CASSSGQGVYEPQHF
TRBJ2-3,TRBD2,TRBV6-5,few,TGTGCCAGCAGTCCGAGCGGGGGTGTGGATACGCAGTATTTT,CASSPSGGVDTQYF
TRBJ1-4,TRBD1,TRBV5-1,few,TGCGCCAGCAGCTTCGCAGGGGGCAATGAAAAACTGTTTTTT,CASSFAGGNEKLFF
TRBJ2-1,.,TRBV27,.,TGTGCCACCTCGAGGGAGGGGGGCCCCCTATACAATGAGCAGTTCTTC,CATSREGGPLYNEQFF
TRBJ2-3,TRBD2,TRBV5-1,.,TGCGCCAGCAGCTTGGTGGCTAGCGGGGACCGAGATACGCAGTATTTT,CASSLVASGDRDTQYF
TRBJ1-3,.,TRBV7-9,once,TGTGCCAGCAACGGCGGGAGCGCGTCTGGAAACACCATATATTTT,CASNGGSASGNTIYF
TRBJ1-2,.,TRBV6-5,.,TGTGCCAGCAGTCACCACACGAAGATCTATGGCTACACCTTC,CASSHHTKIYGYTF
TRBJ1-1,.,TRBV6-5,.,TGTGCCAGCTCGGGTTTTGGGGTGGGGAGCACTGAAGCTTTCTTT,CASSGFGVGSTEAFF
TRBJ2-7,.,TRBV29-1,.,TGCAGCGTCTGGGGGGACAGTCGGTCCTACGAGCAGTACTTC,CSVWGDSRSYEQYF
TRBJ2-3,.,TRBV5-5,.,TGTGCCAGCAGCGACGGCGGAACAGATACGCAGTATTTT,CASSDGGTDTQYF
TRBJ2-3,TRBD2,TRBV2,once,TGTGCCAGCAGTGAAGAGCTCGGGGGGAGCACAGATACGCAGTATTTT,CASSEELGGSTDTQYF
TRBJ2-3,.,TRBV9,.,TGTGCCAGCAGTGATGCTAGATCCACAGATACGCAGTATTTT,CASSDARSTDTQYF
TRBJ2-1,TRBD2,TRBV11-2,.,TGTGCCAGCAGCTCTTGGCGGGGGAGGAACAATGAGCAGTTCTTC,CASSSWRGRNNEQFF
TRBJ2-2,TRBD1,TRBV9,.,TGTGCCAGCAGCGTTGGGGACAGGGGGACCGGGGAGCTGTTTTTT,CASSVGDRGTGELFF
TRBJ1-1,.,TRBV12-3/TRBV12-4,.,TGTGCCAGCACCCCCGGAGGGAACACTGAAGCTTTCTTT,CASTPGGNTEAFF
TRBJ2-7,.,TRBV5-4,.,TGTGCCAGCAGCTTAGGGACAAACGCCTACGAGCAGTACTTC,CASSLGTNAYEQYF
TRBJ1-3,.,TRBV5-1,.,TGCGCCAGCAGCTTAGCTGAGAACCCGGGAAACACCATATATTTT,CASSLAENPGNTIYF
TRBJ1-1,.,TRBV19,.,TGTGCCAGTACCGAGGGGGACCTGAACACTGAAGCTTTCTTT,CASTEGDLNTEAFF
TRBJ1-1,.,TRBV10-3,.,TGTGCCATCGGGGTCGGAGGATTGACTGAAGCTTTCTTT,CAIGVGGLTEAFF
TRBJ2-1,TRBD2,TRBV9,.,TGTGCCAGCAGCGTTACTAGCGGGAGTAGCAATGAGCAGTTCTTC,CASSVTSGSSNEQFF
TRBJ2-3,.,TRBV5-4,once,TGTGCCAGCAGCACCTCGACTATGCCCACAGATACGCAGTATTTT,CASSTSTMPTDTQYF
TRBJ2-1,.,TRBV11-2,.,TGTGCCAGCAGCTTGGAGTTTTCTGAGCAGTTCTTC,CASSLEFSEQFF
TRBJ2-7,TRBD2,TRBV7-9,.,TGTGCCAGCAGCTTATCGGGGGGCGAGCAGTACTTC,CASSLSGGEQYF
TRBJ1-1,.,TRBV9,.,TGTGCCAGCAGCCCCATATCGGAGCTGAACACTGAAGCTTTCTTT,CASSPISELNTEAFF
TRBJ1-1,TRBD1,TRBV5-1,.,TGCGCCAGCAGACCCGGCGGGCACAGGGGCGAGAACACTGAAGCTTTCTTT,CASRPGGHRGENTEAFF
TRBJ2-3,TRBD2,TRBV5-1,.,TGCGCCAGCAGCTTAGGGGTGACTAGCGTAGATACGCAGTATTTT,CASSLGVTSVDTQYF
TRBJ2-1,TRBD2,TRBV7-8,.,TGTGCCAGCAGCTTGGATAGCGGGGGCTACAATGAGCAGTTCTTC,CASSLDSGGYNEQFF
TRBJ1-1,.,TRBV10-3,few,TGTGCCATCAGTGAAGGGGTCCAAGCTTTCTTT,CAISEGVQAFF
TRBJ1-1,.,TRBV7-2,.,TGTGCCAGCAGCTTCACAGAGAACACTGAAGCTTTCTTT,CASSFTENTEAFF
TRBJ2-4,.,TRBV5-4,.,TGTGCCAGCAGCTTGCAGGGGGGCAACATTCAGTACTTC,CASSLQGGNIQYF
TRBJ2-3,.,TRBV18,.,TGTGCCAGCTCACCGACACCTAGCACAGATACGCAGTATTTT,CASSPTPSTDTQYF
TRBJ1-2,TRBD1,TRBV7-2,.,TGTGCCAGCAGCTTCGACAGGGGGGGTTACTATGGCTACACCTTC,CASSFDRGGYYGYTF
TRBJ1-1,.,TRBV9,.,TGTGCCAGCAGCACCGGGCGGGGTGGGGACACTGAAGCTTTCTTT,CASSTGRGGDTEAFF
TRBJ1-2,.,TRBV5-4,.,TGTGCCAGCAGCACCCGGCGGGAGGGGAACTATGGCTACACCTTC,CASSTRREGNYGYTF